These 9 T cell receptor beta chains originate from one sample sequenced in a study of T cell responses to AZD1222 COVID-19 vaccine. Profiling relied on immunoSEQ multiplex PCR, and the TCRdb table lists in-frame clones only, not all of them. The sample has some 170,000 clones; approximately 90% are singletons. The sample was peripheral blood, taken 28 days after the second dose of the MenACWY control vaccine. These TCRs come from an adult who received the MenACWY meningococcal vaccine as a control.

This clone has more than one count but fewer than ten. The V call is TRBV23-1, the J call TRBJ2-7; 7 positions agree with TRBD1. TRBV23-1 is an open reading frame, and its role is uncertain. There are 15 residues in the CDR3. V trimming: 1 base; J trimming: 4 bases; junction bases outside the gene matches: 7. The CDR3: CASSQCCGRGYEQYF. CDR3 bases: TGCGCCAGCAGTCAATGTTGCGGCAGGGGGTACGAGCAGTACTTC.

For the CDR3, the DNA is TGCGCCAGCAGCTTTACCTTGGGCGGGGAGCTGTTTTTT. Protein sequence: CASSFTLGGELFF. The genes are TRBV5-1 and TRBJ2-2; unclear D gene. Between the trimmed V and J ends, which lost 2 bases and 7 bases, there was a span of 9 bases. CDR1 and CDR2 from the germline V gene are SGHRS and YFSETQ. This CDR3 has 13 amino acids.

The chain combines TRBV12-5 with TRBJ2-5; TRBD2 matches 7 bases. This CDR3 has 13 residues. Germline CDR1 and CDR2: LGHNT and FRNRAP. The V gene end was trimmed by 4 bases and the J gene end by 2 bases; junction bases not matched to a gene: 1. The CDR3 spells CASGWGGQETQYF. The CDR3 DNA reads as TGTGCTAGTGGTTGGGGGGGACAAGAGACCCAGTACTTC.

The CDR3 spells CASSYWLAGDTGELFF. CDR3 bases: TGTGCCAGCAGTTACTGGCTAGCGGGGGACACCGGGGAGCTGTTTTTT. This sequence joins TRBV6-5 and TRBJ2-2, with 10 positions matching TRBD2. The ends lost 1 base at V and 3 bases at J; junction bases unmatched: 2. There are 16 residues in the CDR3. CDR1 and CDR2 from the germline V gene are MNHEY and SVGAGI.

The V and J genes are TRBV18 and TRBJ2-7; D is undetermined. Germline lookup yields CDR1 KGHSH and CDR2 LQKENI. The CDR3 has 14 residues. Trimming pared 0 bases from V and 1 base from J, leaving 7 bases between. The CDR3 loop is CASSPPHGSYEQYF. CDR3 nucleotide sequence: TGTGCCAGCTCACCACCCCACGGTTCCTACGAGCAGTACTTC.

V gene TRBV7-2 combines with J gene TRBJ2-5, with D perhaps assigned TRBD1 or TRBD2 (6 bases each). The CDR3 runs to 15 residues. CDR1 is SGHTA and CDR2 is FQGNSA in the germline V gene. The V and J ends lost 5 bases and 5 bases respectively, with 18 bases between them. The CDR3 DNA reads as TGTGCCAGCAGCCGTATGCCGGGGGCCGGGGAGACCCAGTACTTC. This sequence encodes CASSRMPGAGETQYF.

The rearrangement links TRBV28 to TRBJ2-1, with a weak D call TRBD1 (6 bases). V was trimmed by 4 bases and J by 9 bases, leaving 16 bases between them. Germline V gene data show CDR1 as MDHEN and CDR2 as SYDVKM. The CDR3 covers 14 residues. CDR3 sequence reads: CASSWGRKVGEQFF. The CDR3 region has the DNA TGTGCCAGCAGTTGGGGGCGTAAGGTCGGTGAGCAGTTCTTC.

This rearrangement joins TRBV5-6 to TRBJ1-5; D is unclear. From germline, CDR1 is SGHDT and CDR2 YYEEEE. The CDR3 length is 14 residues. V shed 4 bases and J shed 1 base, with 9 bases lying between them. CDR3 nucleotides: TGTGCCAGCAGCACACTTGAGAGCAATCAGCCCCAGCATTTT. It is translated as CASSTLESNQPQHF. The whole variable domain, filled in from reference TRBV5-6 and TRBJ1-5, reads DAGVTQSPTHLIKTRGQQVTLRCSPKSGHDTVSWYQQALGQGPQFIFQYYEEEERQRGNFPDRFSGHQFPNYSSELNVNALLLGDSALYLCASSTLESNQPQHFGDGTRLSIL.

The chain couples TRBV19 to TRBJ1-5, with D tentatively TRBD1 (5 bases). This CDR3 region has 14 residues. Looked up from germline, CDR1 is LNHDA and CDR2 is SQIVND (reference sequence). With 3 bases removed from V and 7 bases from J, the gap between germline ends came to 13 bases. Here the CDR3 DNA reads TGTGCCAGTAGTATCCAGACTCGGACACAGCCCCAGCATTTT. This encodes CASSIQTRTQPQHF.